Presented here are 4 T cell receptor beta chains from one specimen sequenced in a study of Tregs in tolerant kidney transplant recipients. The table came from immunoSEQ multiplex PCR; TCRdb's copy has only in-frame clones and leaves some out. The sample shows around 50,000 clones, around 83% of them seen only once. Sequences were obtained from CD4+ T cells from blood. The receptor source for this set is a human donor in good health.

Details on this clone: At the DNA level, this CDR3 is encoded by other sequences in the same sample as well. This chain's CDR3 is CASSSQSTDTQYF. CDR3 bases: TGTGCCAGCAGCTCCCAGTCTACAGATACGCAGTATTTT. V is TRBV7-9 and J is TRBJ2-3; D unresolved. In germline, CDR1 is SEHNR, CDR2 FQNEAQ (reference sequence). The length of the CDR3 is 13 residues. Trimming removed 4 bases at V and 3 bases at J, with 8 bases between. The full variable domain, in which reference TRBV7-9 and TRBJ2-3 provide the parts outside the CDR3, is DTGVSQNPRHKITKRGQNVTFRCDPISEHNRLYWYRQTLGQGPEFLTYFQNEAQLEKSRLLSDRFSAERPKGSFSTLEIQRTEQGDSAMYLCASSSQSTDTQYFGPGTRLTVL.

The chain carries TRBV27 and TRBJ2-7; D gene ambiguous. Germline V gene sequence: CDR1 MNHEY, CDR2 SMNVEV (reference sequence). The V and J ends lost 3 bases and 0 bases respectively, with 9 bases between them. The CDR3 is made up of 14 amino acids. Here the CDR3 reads CASSLTVLSYEQYF. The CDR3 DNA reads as TGTGCCAGCAGTTTGACGGTCCTCTCCTACGAGCAGTACTTC.

CDR3 loop: CASSFEGRASNYGYTF. As DNA, the CDR3 is TGTGCCAGCAGCTTCGAAGGCAGGGCCTCTAACTATGGCTACACCTTC. V is TRBV11-3 and J is TRBJ1-2, with TRBD1 as a possible D gene (5 bases). The CDR3 runs 16 residues. CDR1 is SGHNT, CDR2 YENEEA, per germline. V was cut by 3 bases and J by 0 bases, with 14 bases left in between. The variable domain in full, completed from reference TRBV11-3 and TRBJ1-2, reads EAGVVQSPRYKIIEKKQPVAFWCNPISGHNTLYWYLQNLGQGPELLIRYENEEAVDDSQLPKDRFSAERLKGVDSTLKIQPAELGDSAVYLCASSFEGRASNYGYTFGSGTRLTVV.

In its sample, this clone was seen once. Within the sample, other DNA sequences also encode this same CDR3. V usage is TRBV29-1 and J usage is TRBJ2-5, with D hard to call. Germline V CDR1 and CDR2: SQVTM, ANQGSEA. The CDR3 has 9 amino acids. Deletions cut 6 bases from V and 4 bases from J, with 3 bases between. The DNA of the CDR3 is TGCAGCGTCGGAGAGACCCAGTACTTC. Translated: CSVGETQYF.